This T cell receptor beta chain was sequenced for a study of patients and donors after allogeneic stem cell transplantation (dated by TCRdb to about 2020). Regarding this clonotype: No antigen is known for it. Base qualities are not recorded, but no much larger clone differs from it by a single base.

Per the germline V gene, SGHVS is the CDR1 and FQNEAQ is the CDR2. The CDR3 measures 14 amino acids from cysteine to phenylalanine. Here the CDR3 DNA is all that survives: 42 bases in frame from base 1. The junction carries 11 bases between V and J, which are trimmed by 1 base and 4 bases respectively. The library was made by RT-PCR. The instrument was a NextSeq 550. Starting from the raw public reads, TCRdb applied fastp trimming at Q25, assembled clones with MiXCR and retained in-frame beta chains. Each entry is one CDR3 protein sequence, shown with its most common DNA and genes. In all, the sample holds 400,000 to 450,000 distinct CDR3 sequences, and roughly 17% of those were seen once. Jointly, the top ten make up around 7.2% of the sample.

The receptor chain draws on TRBV7-8 and TRBJ2-7, and possibly TRBD1, on 6 matching bases. The sequenced sample was blood, either unsorted or a sorted T cell fraction (not recorded which). The clonotype originates from a human donor who was either an allogeneic HSCT recipient or a stem cell or donor lymphocyte infusion donor (not recorded which). It is not recorded whose cells these are; they may come from a transplant donor. Read as DNA, the sequence is TGTGCCAGCAGCTTAGAAGGGACACTGTACGAGCAGTACTTC. Its protein is CASSLEGTLYEQYF.